These 16 T cell receptor beta chains came from one sample sequenced in a study of CD8 T cells in ankylosing spondylitis. TCRdb called the 5' RACE reads again in MiXCR, with one record for every CDR3 protein. The sample contains 250,000 or so distinct CDR3 sequences, approximately 11% of which appear only once. Specimen: blood, either unsorted or a sorted T cell fraction (not recorded which). All receptors come from a male donor with ankylosing spondylitis or in good health (not recorded which).

There are many counts of this clonotype. The chain couples TRBV5-1 to TRBJ1-2; perhaps TRBD1 as D (5 bases). The V gene's germline CDR1 is SGHRS and CDR2 YFSETQ. The CDR3 spans 14 residues. V gave up 4 bases and J gave up 5 bases, with 15 bases separating them. DNA of the CDR3: TGCGCCAGCAGCGCCCGTGGAGGGGAATATGGCTACACCTTC. Its protein is CASSARGGEYGYTF.

This clonotype was detected many times. This rearrangement joins TRBV6-5 to TRBJ2-2; 9 bases align to TRBD2. The CDR3 runs 17 residues. After removal of 2 bases from V and 2 bases from J, the junction contained 6 bases not matched to a gene. The germline gives CDR1 MNHEY, CDR2 SVGAGI. The CDR3 DNA is TGTGCCAGCAGTTACCAGCGGGGGGCACTCAACACCGGGGAGCTGTTTTTT. Translation gives CASSYQRGALNTGELFF.

Concerning this clonotype: One base away lies a much larger clone, so this may be a sequencing read error. V gene TRBV6-2 or TRBV6-3 combines with J gene TRBJ2-3, with 10 positions matching TRBD2. CDR3 length: 15 amino acids. The germline CDR1 and CDR2 sequences are MNHEY and SVGEGT. J lost 8 bases, V lost 2 bases, and 7 bases had no gene match. In DNA form, the CDR3 reads TGTGCCAGCAGTTACGAGGCTAGCGGGGGAGCTACGCAGTATTTT. Encoded protein: CASSYEASGGATQYF.

The J gene is TRBJ1-1, the V gene TRBV5-1; the D is unclear. Trimming stripped 4 bases from V and 6 bases from J, with 19 bases between. Germline CDR1 reads SGHRS; CDR2 reads YFSETQ. The CDR3 contains 15 residues. CDR3 sequence (DNA): TGCGCCAGCAGCCCATACGAGCGGGCGCGCCCTGAAGCTTTCTTT. Translating it yields CASSPYERARPEAFF. The entire variable domain, with the rest obtained from reference TRBV5-1 and TRBJ1-1, is as follows: KAGVTQTPRYLIKTRGQQVTLSCSPISGHRSVSWYQQTPGQGLQFLFEYFSETQRNKGNFPGRFSGRQFSNSRSEMNVSTLELGDSALYLCASSPYERARPEAFFGQGTRLTVV.

The genes are TRBV2 and TRBJ1-1; 7 bases line up with TRBD1. The CDR3 has 15 residues. Germline-derived CDR1 and CDR2 are SNHLY and FYNNEI. J was trimmed by 4 bases and V by 6 bases; bases with no gene match: 11. The DNA of the CDR3 is TGTGCCAGCAGGATACTGACAGGGTATGGCACTGAAGCTTTCTTT. Residues: CASRILTGYGTEAFF.

This clonotype was detected many times. The DNA for the CDR3 is TGCGCCAGCAGCCAGGGACTGTTGAACACTGAAGCTTTCTTT. It specifies CASSQGLLNTEAFF. The chain uses TRBV5-1 and TRBJ1-1; D perhaps matches TRBD1 (5 bases). Trimming took 4 bases from V and 0 from J, leaving 10 bases between them. The CDR3 is 14 amino acids. CDR1 SGHRS and CDR2 YFSETQ come from the germline V gene.

This clonotype showed up many times. The rearrangement joins TRBV12-3 or TRBV12-4 to TRBJ2-7; D not certain. This CDR3 contains 12 residues. Trimming shortened V by 6 bases and J by 5 bases, and 11 bases separated the two germline ends. The CDR3 protein is CASSSDFDEQYF. The DNA of the CDR3 is TGTGCCAGCAGCTCCGACTTTGACGAGCAGTACTTC.

This clonotype occurred many times. The V gene is TRBV3-1, the J gene TRBJ2-3; 7 nucleotides match TRBD1. The V gene's germline CDR1 is LGHDT and CDR2 YNNKEL (reference sequence). The CDR3 is 15 amino acids. V dropped 2 bases and J dropped 3; count of bases not matched to a gene: 5. The CDR3: CASSQTGQATDTQYF. DNA of the CDR3: TGTGCCAGCAGCCAAACTGGACAGGCGACAGATACGCAGTATTTT.

This clonotype was picked up a small number of times. The CDR3 region has the DNA TGTGCCAGCAGGGTTGTCGAGGAGTACACCGGGGAGCTGTTTTTT. The encoded protein is CASRVVEEYTGELFF. The V call is TRBV12-3 or TRBV12-4, the J call TRBJ2-2, with D uncertain. Trimming shortened V by 6 bases and J by 3 bases, and 14 bases separated the two germline ends. The CDR3 runs to 15 residues.

Many counts were recorded for this clonotype. The V gene is TRBV20-1, the J gene TRBJ2-5; D gene unclear. Germline V gene sequence: CDR1 DFQATT, CDR2 SNEGSKA (reference sequence). The CDR3 contains 10 residues. Deletions cut 5 bases from V and 5 bases from J, with 6 bases between. CDR3 in amino acids: CSAQIETQYF. CDR3 nucleotide sequence: TGCAGTGCTCAAATCGAGACCCAGTACTTC.

The table lists this clonotype with many counts. This chain links TRBV29-1 with TRBJ2-6, with TRBD1 matching over 9 bases. CDR3 length equals 19 residues. Germline trimming cut 1 base from V and 0 bases from J; bases unmatched to any gene: 10. CDR1 is SQVTM, CDR2 ANQGSEA, per germline. CDR3 sequence (DNA): TGCAGCGTTGAAGTGTGGACCGGGACAGGGAACTCTGGGGCCAACGTCCTGACTTTC. The encoded protein is CSVEVWTGTGNSGANVLTF.

This clonotype was seen many times. The DNA for the CDR3 is TGTGCCAGTTTCCCCGGGACAGGCTCCTACAATGAGCAGTTCTTC. This gives the protein CASFPGTGSYNEQFF. V is TRBV6-1 and J is TRBJ2-1; TRBD1 matches at 8 bases. Germline-derived CDR1 and CDR2 are MNHNS and SASEGT. CDR3 length: 15 residues. V lost 9 bases to trimming and J lost 0 bases; unmatched junction nucleotides: 7.

Many counts were recorded for this clonotype. The J gene is TRBJ2-7, the V gene TRBV20-1, with D possibly being TRBD2 (5 bases). The CDR3 contains 14 residues. Germline V CDR1 and CDR2: DFQATT, SNEGSKA (reference sequence). The V and J ends lost 4 bases and 3 bases respectively, with 16 bases between them. Here the CDR3 reads CSATPPGDNYEQYF. As DNA, the CDR3 is TGCAGTGCTACCCCCCCCGGGGATAACTACGAGCAGTACTTC.

The V gene is TRBV19, the J gene TRBJ2-7; 7 bases map to TRBD2. V lost 7 bases and J lost 4; bases outside the gene matches: 10. The germline V gene encodes CDR1 LNHDA and CDR2 SQIVND (reference sequence). This CDR3 spans 14 amino acids. The CDR3 bases are TGTGCCAGTACTCCAGCGGGATTCTCGTACGAGCAGTACTTC. It translates to CASTPAGFSYEQYF.

This clonotype was seen ten or more times. The chain is built from TRBV21-1 and TRBJ2-7; the tabulated D call, TRBD2, remains unverified against the DNA. TRBV21-1 counts as a pseudogene. This CDR3 spans 14 amino acids. CDR3 sequence (DNA): TGTGCCAGCGACTCCAATGGAGGGGTCCACGAGCAGTACTTC. Residues: CASDSNGGVHEQYF.

The table lists this clonotype with many counts. This chain connects TRBV5-1 to TRBJ2-5, with D uncertain. The V gene's germline CDR1 is SGHRS and CDR2 YFSETQ. Trimming stripped 4 bases from V and 2 bases from J, with 15 bases between. This CDR3 comprises 15 residues. The CDR3 DNA reads as TGCGCCAGCAGCGATAGCAAAACGGGTCAAGAGACCCAGTACTTC. This gives the protein CASSDSKTGQETQYF.